The present entry profiles one T cell receptor (beta chain) with its context. Its specificity is not known. These data come from a study of neoadjuvant nivolumab and ipilimumab in lung cancer. Study outcomes and limitations: Pretherapy blood TCR richness correlated positively with resected tumor richness. Resected tumors had greater TCR richness and clonality than uninvolved lung. TCR clonality did not significantly correlate with pathologic tumor regression. Only two of four nivolumab-treated tumors gained richness and clonality by surgery.

CDR3 length equals 16 residues. From germline, CDR1 is SGHTS and CDR2 YDEGEE. V was pared by 4 bases and J by 4 bases, with 8 bases of the junction left unmatched. Repertoires were generated with immunoSEQ multiplex PCR, while TCRdb's copy carries only in-frame clones and drops some. The profile shows 39,000 or so clones, approximately 89% of them singletons. V is TRBV5-8 and J is TRBJ1-3; 10 nucleotides align to TRBD1. The clonotype comes from an adult with non-small cell lung cancer. Sequences were derived from peripheral blood, sampled before neoadjuvant nivolumab, alone or with ipilimumab. The DNA for the CDR3 is TGTGCCAGCAGCCTCACCGACAGGGGGCAAGGAAACACCATATATTTT. As protein: CASSLTDRGQGNTIYF.